Presented here are 9 T cell receptor beta chains from one specimen sequenced in a study of CD8+ T cells in alopecia areata. Extraction of RNA preceded its reverse transcription into cDNA, which served as the sequencing template. The assay was immunoSEQ multiplex PCR, and TCRdb's table has in-frame clones only and misses some. Of approximately 200,000 clones listed, around two fifths are singletons. As to treatment: oral pan-JAK inhibitor, 5-10 mg twice daily. The sample consisted of CD4+ T cells sorted from blood, taken around week 37, from a patient treated with tofacitinib. These receptors all come from a human donor with alopecia areata.

The rearrangement links TRBV9 to TRBJ1-2; D is unresolved. V dropped 4 bases and J dropped 6 bases, with 13 bases sitting between them. Germline-derived CDR1 and CDR2 are SGDLS and YYNGEE. The CDR3 is made up of 13 amino acids. Here the CDR3 reads CASSSERYDGYTF. The CDR3 DNA reads as TGTGCCAGCAGCTCAGAGAGGTATGATGGCTACACCTTC.

This chain connects TRBV2 to TRBJ2-7, with D unresolved. The CDR3 consists of 12 residues. Germline CDR1 is SNHLY and CDR2 is FYNNEI. Trimming left V 7 bases short and J 6 bases short, with 13 bases between. CDR3 in amino acids: CASTPQVGEQYF. CDR3 bases: TGTGCCAGCACCCCTCAGGTGGGCGAGCAGTACTTC.

There are a few counts of this clone. The chain links TRBV14 to TRBJ2-1; D is unclear. CDR3 length equals 14 residues. Looked up from germline, CDR1 is SGHDN and CDR2 is FVKESK. Trimming left V 0 bases short and J 5 bases short, with 8 bases between. CDR3 region: CASSQDLRNNEQFF. The CDR3 DNA sequence: TGTGCCAGCAGCCAAGATCTGAGGAACAATGAGCAGTTCTTC.

V and J are TRBV28 and TRBJ2-7; D possibly matches TRBD1 or TRBD2 (5 bases each). Germline values: CDR1 MDHEN, CDR2 SYDVKM. Trimming cost V 6 bases and J 6 bases, with 15 bases left between them. This CDR3 comprises 13 residues. CDR3 bases: TGTGCCAGCAGGAGGCTCTCAGGGAGCGAGCAGTACTTC. This sequence encodes CASRRLSGSEQYF.

The rearrangement links TRBV5-1 to TRBJ2-5, with a weak D call TRBD1 (6 bases). The V end was cut by 3 bases, the J end by 7 bases, with 19 bases between. Germline loops: CDR1 SGHRS, CDR2 YFSETQ. This CDR3 has 15 residues. CDR3 nucleotides: TGCGCCAGCAGCTATGAAAAACAGGGTTTTACGACCCAGTACTTC. It specifies CASSYEKQGFTTQYF. The full variable domain, completed using reference TRBV5-1 and TRBJ2-5, is KAGVTQTPRYLIKTRGQQVTLSCSPISGHRSVSWYQQTPGQGLQFLFEYFSETQRNKGNFPGRFSGRQFSNSRSEMNVSTLELGDSALYLCASSYEKQGFTTQYFGPGTRLLVL.

This clone was recorded a few times. The V call is TRBV29-1, the J call TRBJ2-3; D possibly corresponds to TRBD2 (5 bases). The V gene lost 1 base and the J gene lost 4 bases, with 15 bases spanning the gap. Germline assignment: CDR1 SQVTM and CDR2 ANQGSEA. The CDR3 runs 15 residues. CDR3 protein: CSVEGPTGGSDTQYF. The CDR3 coding sequence is TGCAGCGTTGAAGGTCCAACCGGAGGTTCAGATACGCAGTATTTT.

This sequence joins TRBV7-9 and TRBJ2-3, with TRBD1 identical over 10 bases. Unmatched junction bases numbered 4, after V lost 0 bases and J lost 1 base. CDR3 size: 17 residues. Germline lookup yields CDR1 SEHNR and CDR2 FQNEAQ (reference sequence). The CDR3 DNA reads as TGTGCCAGCAGCTTAGCGGGACAGGGGTCAGGCACAGATACGCAGTATTTT. Encoded protein: CASSLAGQGSGTDTQYF.

Of note for this clone: In this CDR3 the conserved last residue, phenylalanine or tryptophan, is missing, so a read error is likely. The DNA is omitted, as the CDR3 cannot be located on it reliably, and the CDR3 follows TCRdb's listing. The chain employs TRBV30 and TRBJ1-2; TRBD1, the table's D call, lacks a check against the DNA. The CDR3 is 11 amino acids in total, end residues counted. Germline values: CDR1 GTSNPN, CDR2 SVGIG (reference sequence). The CDR3 here is CAWSVGGPPDL.

This clone appeared a few times. The chain is built from TRBV30 and TRBJ1-1; 7 bases are shared with TRBD1. The trim removed 0 bases at V and 6 bases at J, leaving 4 bases unmatched. This CDR3 is built from 13 residues. Germline lookup yields CDR1 GTSNPN and CDR2 SVGIG (reference sequence). The CDR3 protein is CAWSVTTGSEAFF. Here the CDR3 DNA reads TGTGCCTGGAGTGTTACGACAGGGTCTGAAGCTTTCTTT.